This T cell receptor beta chain was sequenced in a study of cytomegalovirus exposure and HLA in healthy donors (TCRdb year 2017). Regarding the research as a whole: An earlier analysis of some 620 of the donors reported approximately 280 Gb of sequence data and roughly 120 million unique TCR beta sequences obtained from roughly 170 million T cells. In a later analysis, previously published TCR beta repertoires from 666 donors were re-analyzed and high-resolution HLA genotyping was added so that TCR occurrence patterns could be studied. HLA typing covered class I and class II loci at four-digit resolution. A later genetic analysis took genome-wide SNP genotypes for about 60% of the roughly 670 donors and used that subset as a discovery cohort. Of the 350 to 450 genotyped donors, 80% to 90% were placed in the genetic ancestry cluster associated with self-reported Caucasian donors. Rather than drawing on any new phenotypic data, the later analysis identified candidate immune exposures from TCR beta sequences and the way those sequences occurred across donors. The study profiled the T cell repertoires of approximately 700 subjects by immunosequencing and related them to cytomegalovirus serostatus. The number of donors typed differed by locus, with 629-630 for A, B, C, DRB1 and DQB1, 522 for DQA1, approximately 580 for DPA1, and roughly 450 for DPB1. Roughly 5 DR-DQ haplotypes were handled as single units for association and clustering, since linkage in the cohort was strong. Among 350 to 400 genotyped donors of the cohort, an average of roughly 240,000 unique TCR beta nucleotide sequences were sequenced per donor, around 18% of them non-productive. To predict cytomegalovirus infection status, the study combined high-throughput TCR immunosequencing, statistical association of individual TCRs with disease status, and machine learning. Every repertoire in the discovery cohort had been generated on one and the same sequencing platform. In an earlier analysis of 587 of the donors, high-throughput TCR beta sequencing was used to judge whether each TCR beta V gene segment behaved as functional or pseudogenic. The study aimed to test whether signatures of past pathogen exposure could be identified by cataloging public T cell receptors. Roughly 300 gigabases of sequencing data and 91 million or so unique TCR sequences made up an early release that covered approximately 700 HLA-typed donors. Alongside the repertoire data, information on donor age, sex, ethnicity and CMV serostatus was compiled. In addition to the first cohort of hundreds of subjects, a separate validation cohort of approximately 130 different subjects was used. Points the paper makes about the study in general: Some IMGT-functional V segments, including TRBV6-2 and TRBV6-3, could not be told apart with the 87-base-pair reads, so those segments were excluded. An association between a missense DCLRE1C variant and V-gene and J-gene trimming of TCR beta chains was found in a later genetic analysis and replicated in an independent cohort. In a later analysis, HLA-associated TCR beta chains were found to be more clonally expanded and to have lower generation probabilities than equally common non-associated chains. A later analysis found that TCR association rates varied across HLA loci, with DRB1 alleles showing the most associated TCRs and HLA-C alleles the fewest. In vitro tests confirmed that a few of the cytomegalovirus-associated TCR beta chains recognize cytomegalovirus antigens. In a later analysis, most CMV-associated TCR beta chains were found to appear HLA-restricted, with HLA associations seemingly driven largely by CMV exposure. Roughly uniform sequencing depth across donors was assumed in presence/absence analyses, although this assumption may not hold. When HLA alleles, especially DR and DQ, strongly co-occurred, attributing TCR associations to individual alleles was difficult. In a later analysis, several top co-occurrence clusters were reported to appear linked to parvovirus B19, influenza, CMV and Epstein-Barr virus. Cytomegalovirus status was reported to be diagnosed by the classifier with high specificity and sensitivity in both the original and validation cohorts. A total of about 180 TCR beta chains were listed by the study as associated with cytomegalovirus. It was suggested by the authors that the approach could potentially be generalized to other disease states and immunological phenotypes. Compared with the roughly 600-donor mean, donors in an Asian-associated ancestry cluster had fewer N-insertions in productive TCRs, according to a later genetic analysis. The earlier analysis of 450 to 700 of the donors excluded some 15 rarely observed V segments, including chromosome 9 orphons, because counts were too low. The only immune exposure information available for the cohort was CMV serostatus. Linkage disequilibrium might explain the correlated functional status among segregating V segments, but an unknown experimental factor could not be excluded. The sequencing pipeline was judged likely to have produced a cluster of highly shared sequence variants as a technical artifact. Most TCR sequences were seen in very few donors, while some public TCRs were found in many individuals. In an earlier analysis of 587 of the donors, most TCR beta V segments appeared in productive rearrangements about 87% or about 30% of the time, broadly matching IMGT annotations. A further reported finding was that TCR beta sequences accurately predicted the HLA-A and HLA-B alleles for most subjects in the first cohort. Specific HLA alleles were associated with roughly 16,000 TCR beta sequences at a false discovery rate of 0.05 in a later analysis. The cohort was sequenced for TCR beta chains only, and without alpha or paired-chain data the features that could be detected were limited. Because HLA typing was unavailable for some donors at each locus, only the typed subset was used in association tests.

To note about this clone: Its antigen remains undetermined. No clone much larger than this one lies a single base away; base qualities are absent.

CDR3 length: 15 amino acids, cysteine to phenylalanine. Only the CDR3 part of the read is kept: 45 bases, read in frame from the first base. Deletion took 5 bases off V and 0 bases off J, with a span of 14 bases between the germline ends. The CDR1 and CDR2 encoded by the germline V gene (reference sequence) are GTSNPN and SVGIG. Libraries came from the immunoSEQ multiplex PCR assay. For the multiplex PCR, a mixture combining 60 forward primers for TCR Vbeta segments and 13 reverse primers for TCR Jbeta segments was used. Amplification of the CDR3 region of rearranged TCR beta genes was performed with a multiplex PCR assay on genomic DNA. On the Illumina HiSeq System, the amplified TCR beta libraries were sequenced as 87-base-pair reads. On the authors' methods: A later analysis tallied about 77 million unique TCR beta chains across the 666 repertoires, and around 10 million of those chains were shared by two or more donors. Raw reads were error-corrected and collapsed into unique sequences with a nearest-neighbor algorithm that merged closely related sequences to remove PCR and sequencing errors. Alignment of CDR3 sequences to IMGT reference sequences was used to assign V, D and J gene segments. Each retained sequence needed at least a six-nucleotide match to both a V gene segment and a J gene segment. Rearrangements were called productive when the CDR3 lacked stop codons and stayed in frame with V and J; all others were non-productive. Following IMGT convention, CDR3 was defined as the stretch from the second conserved V-encoded cysteine up to the conserved J-encoded phenylalanine. The earlier analysis of about 570 of the donors excluded any sequence lacking an unambiguous match to a single V gene segment. In an earlier analysis of almost 600 of the donors, a V segment was called functional when productive rearrangements were above 56.7%, and segregating when the standard deviation between donors exceeded 5%. A statistical classification framework was developed to diagnose cytomegalovirus status using the catalog of TCR beta chain sequences. In a later analysis, TCR nucleotide sequences were compared against IMGT/GENE-DB human TR gene sequences so that V and J genes could be assigned. Using the TCRdist pipeline, a later analysis assigned CDR3 sequences along with most-parsimonious VDJ recombination scenarios. In a later analysis, each TCR beta chain was defined by its CDR3 amino acid sequence together with its V-gene family, and reads without a unique V-gene family were excluded. As a way to deal with suspected cross-contamination and a sequencing artifact, a later analysis dropped more than 500 nucleotide sequences that were highly shared and had low generation probability. For each public chain, a later analysis derived a clonal expansion index from normalized ranks of inferred template counts within each repertoire. In a later analysis, generation probabilities were computed using a VDJ recombination model fitted to out-of-frame rearrangements, and the results were checked against IGoR. A later analysis scored TCR-TCR, TCR-HLA and TCR-CMV co-occurrence with hypergeometric tests, applying a repertoire-size bias correction to TCR pairs. False discovery rates were estimated in a later analysis by permuting HLA or CMV assignments 20 times. In a later analysis, co-occurring TCRs were grouped using DBSCAN, with TCRdist sequence similarity added in when clustering inside HLA-allele-positive subsets. Repertoires with fewer than 30,000 or more than 120,000 public chains were left out of co-occurrence clustering, as were about 5 repertoires with anomalous nucleotide sharing. In TCRdb, the immuneACCESS table is reduced to in-frame sequences with V and J assigned. These tables do not hold every clone; where another copy was compared, an unresolved V gene accounts for under half, and the others remain unexplained. The V and J calls and clone size are taken from that table; D and trimming were inferred from the DNA. This sample has tens of thousands of clones in its table, and more than 65% of those were observed once. Roughly 1.3% of the sample goes to the ten largest clones.

The cohort was made up of 666 healthy bone marrow donors. At the time of sampling, all cohort members were nominally healthy, though unrecorded immune exposures were likely present. The donor tested CMV seropositive, placing the donor among the roughly 270 seropositive members of the cohort. Each donor provided a peripheral blood sample, and peripheral blood mononuclear cells were used for TCR beta sequencing. The Qiagen DNeasy Blood Extraction Kit was used to extract genomic DNA from the blood cell samples. Here the chain combines TRBV30 and TRBJ1-5; too little of a D gene remains to name it. The clonotype originates from a girl aged 2 to 10 in good health and CMV-seropositive. Sequenced: PBMCs. The CDR3 in this case is CAWSRFGSSNQPQHF. The nucleotide sequence is given as TGTGCCTGGTCGCGGTTCGGGTCTAGCAATCAGCCCCAGCATTTT.